In this sample, the clone carrying this T cell receptor beta chain turned up a few times. As yet, its antigen is unknown. V gave up 1 base and J gave up 3 bases, with 10 bases separating them. CDR3 length: 15 residues. The germline CDR1 and CDR2 sequences are MNHNS and SASEGT. This sample is part of a study of OX40 agonist ivuxolimab in advanced cancers. Findings and limits, study-wide: Certain nonresponders additionally had low normalized T-cell clonal expansion.

TCRdb keeps only in-frame clones here, not all; method: immunoSEQ multiplex PCR. The sample yields roughly 50,000 clones, 85% to 90% seen once. Sequencing used CD4+ or CD8+ T cells sorted from blood, obtained in a trial of the OX40 agonist ivuxolimab. The receptor was isolated from an adult with an advanced solid tumor such as melanoma, head and neck, liver or kidney cancer. This chain links TRBV6-1 with TRBJ1-5; D call uncertain. In nucleotides, the CDR3 is TGTGCCAGCAGTGAAGGTGTGGTCTTCAATCAGCCCCAGCATTTT. Its translation: CASSEGVVFNQPQHF.